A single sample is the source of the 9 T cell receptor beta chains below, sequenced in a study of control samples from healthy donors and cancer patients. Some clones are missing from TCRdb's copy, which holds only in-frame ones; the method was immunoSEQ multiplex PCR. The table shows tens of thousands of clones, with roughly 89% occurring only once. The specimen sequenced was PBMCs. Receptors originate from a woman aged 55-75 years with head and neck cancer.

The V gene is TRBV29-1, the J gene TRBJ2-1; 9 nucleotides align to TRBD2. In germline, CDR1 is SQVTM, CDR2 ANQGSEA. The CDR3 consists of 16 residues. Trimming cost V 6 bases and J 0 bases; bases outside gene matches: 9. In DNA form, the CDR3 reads TGCAGCGTGGAGAGAGAGCGGGAGGTCTCCTACAATGAGCAGTTCTTC. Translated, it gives CSVEREREVSYNEQFF.

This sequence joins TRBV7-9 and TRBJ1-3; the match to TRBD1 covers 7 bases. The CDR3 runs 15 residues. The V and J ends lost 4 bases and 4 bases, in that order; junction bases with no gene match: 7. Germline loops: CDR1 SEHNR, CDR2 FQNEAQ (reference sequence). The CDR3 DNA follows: TGTGCCAGCAGCTCGGGACAGCGCGTGGGAAACACCATATATTTT. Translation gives CASSSGQRVGNTIYF.

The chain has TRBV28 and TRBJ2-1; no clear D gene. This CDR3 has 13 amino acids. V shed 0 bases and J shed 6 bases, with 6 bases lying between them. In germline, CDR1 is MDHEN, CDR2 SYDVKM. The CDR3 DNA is TGTGCCAGCAGTTTATGGCGAGTCAATGAGCAGTTCTTC. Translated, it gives CASSLWRVNEQFF.

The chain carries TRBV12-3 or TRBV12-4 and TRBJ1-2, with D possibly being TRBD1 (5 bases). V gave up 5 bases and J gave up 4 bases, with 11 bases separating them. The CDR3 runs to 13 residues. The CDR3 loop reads CASSLRQLYGYTF. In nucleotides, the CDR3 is TGTGCCAGCAGTCTGCGACAGCTCTATGGCTACACCTTC.

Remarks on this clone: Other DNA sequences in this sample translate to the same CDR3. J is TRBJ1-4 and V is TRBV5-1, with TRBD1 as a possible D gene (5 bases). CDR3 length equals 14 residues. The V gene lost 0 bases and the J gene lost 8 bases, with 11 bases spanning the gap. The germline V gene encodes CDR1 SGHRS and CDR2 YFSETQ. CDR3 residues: CASSLGGLGEKLFF. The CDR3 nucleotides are TGCGCCAGCAGCTTGGGGGGACTGGGGGAAAAACTGTTTTTT.

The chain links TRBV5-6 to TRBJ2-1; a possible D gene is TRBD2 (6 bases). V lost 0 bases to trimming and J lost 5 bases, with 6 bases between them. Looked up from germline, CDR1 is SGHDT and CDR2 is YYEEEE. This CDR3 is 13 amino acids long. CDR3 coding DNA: TGTGCCAGCAGCTTGGGCGGGGACAATGAGCAGTTCTTC. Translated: CASSLGGDNEQFF.

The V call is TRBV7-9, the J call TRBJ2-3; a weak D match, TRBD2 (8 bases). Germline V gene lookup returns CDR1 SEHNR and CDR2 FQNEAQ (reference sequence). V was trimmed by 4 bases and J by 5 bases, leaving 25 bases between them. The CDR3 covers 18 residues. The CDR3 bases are TGTGCCAGCAGCTCCCCGACACTGACAGGGACTAGGGGAGATACGCAGTATTTT. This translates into CASSSPTLTGTRGDTQYF.

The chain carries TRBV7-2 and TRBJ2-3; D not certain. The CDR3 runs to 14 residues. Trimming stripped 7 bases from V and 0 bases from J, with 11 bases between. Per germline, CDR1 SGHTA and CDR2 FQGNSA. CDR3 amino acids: CASTNGPSTDTQYF. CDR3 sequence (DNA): TGTGCCAGCACCAACGGGCCTAGCACAGATACGCAGTATTTT.

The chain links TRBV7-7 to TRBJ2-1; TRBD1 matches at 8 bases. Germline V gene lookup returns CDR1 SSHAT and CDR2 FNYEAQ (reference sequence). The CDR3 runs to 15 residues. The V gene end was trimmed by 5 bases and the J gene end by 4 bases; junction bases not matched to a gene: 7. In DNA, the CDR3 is TGTGCCAGCAGCCTAGGACAGGGTCCGTACAATGAGCAGTTCTTC. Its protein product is CASSLGQGPYNEQFF.